The 24 T cell receptor beta chains below come from one sample, sequenced in a study of blood T cell repertoires in COVID-19. TCRdb's table, derived via immunoSEQ multiplex PCR, lists solely in-frame clones and lacks some. The profile shows 150,000 to 180,000 clones, roughly 80% of them singletons. The source material was peripheral blood. These receptors were taken from a man at least 80 years old with acute or convalescent COVID-19.

In this sample, this clone turned up a few times. This CDR3 is CASSLGLAGSTDTQYF. Here the CDR3 DNA reads TGTGCCAGCAGCTTGGGGCTAGCGGGGAGCACAGATACGCAGTATTTT. The rearrangement uses TRBV5-8 and TRBJ2-3; 9 bases align to TRBD2. Germline assignment: CDR1 SGHTS and CDR2 YDEGEE. With V trimmed by 0 bases and J by 0 bases, 2 bases remained unmatched. The CDR3 has 16 amino acids.

This clone was detected only a few times. The CDR3 sequence: CASSPGLAGTYEQYV. The CDR3 DNA follows: TGTGCCAGCAGCCCGGGACTAGCGGGGACCTACGAGCAGTACGTC. This rearrangement joins TRBV5-8 to TRBJ2-7, with TRBD2 matching over 13 bases. Trimming removed 4 bases from V and 2 bases from J; junction bases left unmatched: 3. Germline lookup yields CDR1 SGHTS and CDR2 YDEGEE. The length of the CDR3 is 15 residues.

The chain uses TRBV9 and TRBJ2-7, with D tentatively TRBD2 (5 bases). Trimming took 1 base from V and 0 from J, leaving 11 bases between them. The CDR3 sequence is 15 residues long. Germline CDR1 reads SGDLS; CDR2 reads YYNGEE. CDR3 DNA: TGTGCCAGCAGCGTATTCCCCGGGGTCTCCTACGAGCAGTACTTC. The encoded protein is CASSVFPGVSYEQYF.

The gene calls are TRBV4-1 and TRBJ1-3; D unclear. Germline V gives CDR1 MGHRA, CDR2 YSYEKL. There are 15 residues in the CDR3. Between the trimmed V and J ends, which lost 0 bases and 2 bases, there was a span of 8 bases. In DNA form, the CDR3 reads TGCGCCAGCAGCCAAGATCGTGGAGCTGGAAACACCATATATTTT. Encoded protein: CASSQDRGAGNTIYF.

The chain combines TRBV7-3 with TRBJ2-1, with TRBD2 identical over 14 bases. The V gene end was trimmed by 4 bases and the J gene end by 7 bases; junction bases not matched to a gene: 9. The CDR3 totals 17 residues. CDR1 and CDR2 from the germline V gene are SGHTA and FQGTGA. The chain's CDR3 is CASSSWRTSGGLNEQFF. In DNA, the CDR3 is TGTGCCAGCAGCTCGTGGAGGACTAGCGGGGGGCTAAATGAGCAGTTCTTC. Supplemented by reference TRBV7-3 and TRBJ2-1, the full variable domain reads GAGVSQTPSNKVTEKGKYVELRCDPISGHTALYWYRQSLGQGPEFLIYFQGTGAADDSGLPNDRFFAVRPEGSVSTLKIQRTERGDSAVYLCASSSWRTSGGLNEQFFGPGTRLTVL.

In its sample, this clone was seen a few times. J is TRBJ2-5 and V is TRBV7-6, with 8 bases that match TRBD2. The CDR3 is 14 amino acids. The V segment lost 1 base and the J segment 6 bases; nucleotides outside the gene matches: 4. The germline gives CDR1 SGHVS, CDR2 FNYEAQ. The CDR3 DNA follows: TGTGCCAGCAGCTTAGGGCCGGGAGGGCAGACCCAGTACTTC. Residues: CASSLGPGGQTQYF.

The V and J genes are TRBV3-1 (or the pseudogene TRBV3-2) and TRBJ2-5; D unresolved. V gave up 6 bases and J gave up 4 bases, with 9 bases separating them. From germline, CDR1 is LGHDT and CDR2 YNNKEL (reference sequence). There are 12 residues in the CDR3. CDR3 in DNA: TGTGCCAGCAGGTCGGAGTCAGAGACCCAGTACTTC. Its translation is CASRSESETQYF.

The chain joins TRBV7-3 to TRBJ2-5; 7 positions agree with TRBD1. This CDR3 spans 13 amino acids. Looked up from germline, CDR1 is SGHTA and CDR2 is FQGTGA. V was clipped by 5 bases and J by 2 bases; unmatched bases: 2. Here the CDR3 reads CASSPGQQETQYF. The CDR3 nucleotides are TGTGCCAGCAGCCCGGGACAGCAAGAGACCCAGTACTTC.

This clone is deemed medium-sized. The chain has TRBV2 and TRBJ1-5; 9 bases map to TRBD1. CDR1 is SNHLY, CDR2 FYNNEI, per germline. V gave up 4 bases and J gave up 5 bases; unmatched junction bases: 3. The CDR3 length is 14 residues. CDR3 nucleotides: TGTGCCAGCAGTGGGGGACAGGGCCATCAGCCCCAGCATTTT. Residues: CASSGGQGHQPQHF.

This clone was observed once. The rearrangement uses TRBV2 and TRBJ2-7; D call uncertain. V was trimmed by 3 bases and J by 2 bases, leaving 8 bases between them. The CDR3 extends over 13 amino acids. Germline V gives CDR1 SNHLY, CDR2 FYNNEI. The CDR3 loop is CASSEETAYEQYV. Here the CDR3 DNA reads TGTGCCAGCAGTGAGGAGACGGCCTACGAGCAGTACGTC.

V usage is TRBV7-2 and J usage is TRBJ2-7; tentatively, D is TRBD2 (7 bases). The germline V and J ends were trimmed by 5 bases and 7 bases, with 15 bases remaining between them. The CDR3 is 13 amino acids. CDR1 is SGHTA and CDR2 is FQGNSA in the germline V gene. The CDR3 region is CASSLSGGWEQYF. CDR3 bases: TGTGCCAGCAGCCTATCGGGGGGCTGGGAGCAGTACTTC.

In this sample, this clone turned up once. This rearrangement joins TRBV3-1 (or the pseudogene TRBV3-2) to TRBJ1-4; the D gene is possibly TRBD1 (6 bases). The V gene's germline CDR1 is LGHDT and CDR2 YNNKEL (reference sequence). The CDR3 extends over 14 amino acids. V shed 6 bases and J shed 4 bases, with 12 bases lying between them. The CDR3 is CASSSTGDNEKLFF. The CDR3 nucleotides are TGTGCCAGCAGTTCGACAGGAGATAATGAAAAACTGTTTTTT.

The rearrangement joins TRBV5-1 to TRBJ2-7, with D uncertain. The CDR3 is 14 residues long. V lost 4 bases and J lost 0, with 11 bases in between. The germline V gene has CDR1 SGHRS and CDR2 YFSETQ. In DNA, the CDR3 is TGCGCCAGCAGCATCGCGGATCACTCCTACGAGCAGTACTTC. Amino acid sequence: CASSIADHSYEQYF.

V gene TRBV7-2 combines with J gene TRBJ1-6; 8 bases map to TRBD1. There are 17 residues in the CDR3. V gave up 1 base and J gave up 5 bases; unmatched junction bases: 7. The germline CDR1 and CDR2 sequences are SGHTA and FQGNSA. The CDR3 bases are TGTGCCAGCAGCTTAGTGGGGGGACAGGCGAATAATTCACCCCTCCACTTT. This sequence encodes CASSLVGGQANNSPLHF.

The V and J genes are TRBV6-5 and TRBJ1-1; D is unresolved. Germline V gene data show CDR1 as MNHEY and CDR2 as SVGAGI. The germline V and J ends were trimmed by 2 bases and 6 bases, with 13 bases remaining between them. There are 14 residues in the CDR3. The CDR3 nucleotides read TGTGCCAGCAGTTACGAAGGAGGAGGAGCTGAAGCTTTCTTT. As protein: CASSYEGGGAEAFF.

This rearrangement joins TRBV25-1 to TRBJ1-5; D possibly corresponds to TRBD1 (5 bases). CDR3 length: 13 amino acids. V was cut by 7 bases and J by 6 bases, with 13 bases left in between. Germline loops: CDR1 MGHDK, CDR2 SYGVNS. The CDR3 nucleotides read TGTGCCAGCATAAGGCAGGGCAGTCAGCCCCAGCATTTT. Encoded protein: CASIRQGSQPQHF. The complete variable domain, with remaining parts taken from reference TRBV25-1 and TRBJ1-5, reads EADIYQTPRYLVIGTGKKITLECSQTMGHDKMYWYQQDPGMELHLIHYSYGVNSTEKGDLSSESTVSRIRTEHFPLTLESARPSHTSQYLCASIRQGSQPQHFGDGTRLSIL.

The table lists this clone with a count of one. The chain combines TRBV5-1 with TRBJ2-5; D ambiguous. CDR1 and CDR2 (germline): SGHRS, YFSETQ. V was shortened by 0 bases and J by 2 bases, with 14 bases between the two germline ends. This CDR3 has 16 amino acids. The CDR3 sequence is CASSLGVRGLQETQYF. CDR3 DNA sequence: TGCGCCAGCAGCTTGGGGGTCAGAGGATTACAAGAGACCCAGTACTTC.

The chain joins TRBV18 to TRBJ2-1; 9 nucleotides agree with TRBD2. This CDR3 comprises 16 residues. V gave up 1 base and J gave up 5 bases; unmatched junction bases: 6. The germline V gene encodes CDR1 KGHSH and CDR2 LQKENI. CDR3 coding DNA: TGTGCCAGCTCACCACTTCCTAGCGGGGCCCACAATGAGCAGTTCTTC. It codes for CASSPLPSGAHNEQFF.

This clone has only a few counts. The V call is TRBV3-1 (or the pseudogene TRBV3-2), the J call TRBJ1-6; no reliable D call. The V end was cut by 4 bases, the J end by 7 bases, with 8 bases between. From germline, CDR1 is LGHDT and CDR2 YNNKEL (reference sequence). The CDR3 runs 13 residues. DNA of the CDR3: TGTGCCAGCAGCCCCCCCCAGAATTCACCCCTCCACTTT. This translates into CASSPPQNSPLHF.

The chain uses TRBV6-5 and TRBJ1-4; D ambiguous. V lost 7 bases and J 6 bases, leaving 9 bases between the germline ends. CDR1 MNHEY and CDR2 SVGAGI come from the germline V gene. The CDR3 totals 12 residues. In DNA form, the CDR3 reads TGTGCCAGCAACGGAGAACATGAAAAACTGTTTTTT. Translation: CASNGEHEKLFF.

V usage is TRBV7-2 and J usage is TRBJ2-7; D possibly corresponds to TRBD1 (5 bases). Germline-derived CDR1 and CDR2 are SGHTA and FQGNSA. Trimming pared 1 base from V and 4 bases from J, leaving 8 bases between. The CDR3 contains 13 residues. DNA for the CDR3: TGTGCCAGCAGCTTAGTAAGACAGTACGAGCAGTACTTC. Its protein is CASSLVRQYEQYF.

V and J are TRBV9 and TRBJ2-1; TRBD1 might be the D (5 bases). Germline V lookup: CDR1 SGDLS, CDR2 YYNGEE. Trimming removed 3 bases from V and 6 bases from J, with 16 bases in between. The CDR3 length is 15 residues. The CDR3 sequence is CASSEGNLRVNEQFF. The CDR3 nucleotides read TGTGCCAGCAGCGAGGGGAATTTAAGGGTCAATGAGCAGTTCTTC. Full variable domain (rest looked up from reference TRBV9 and TRBJ2-1): DSGVTQTPKHLITATGQRVTLRCSPRSGDLSVYWYQQSLDQGLQFLIQYYNGEERAKGNILERFSAQQFPDLHSELNLSSLELGDSALYFCASSEGNLRVNEQFFGPGTRLTVL.

The gene calls are TRBV4-3 and TRBJ2-1; D ambiguous. The V and J ends lost 0 bases and 0 bases respectively, with 6 bases between them. Germline values: CDR1 LGHNA, CDR2 YSLEER. The CDR3 contains 15 residues. In nucleotides, the CDR3 is TGCGCCAGCAGCCAAGAGGAGAGCTCCTACAATGAGCAGTTCTTC. As protein: CASSQEESSYNEQFF.

This clone has only a few counts. The chain couples TRBV11-3 to TRBJ2-2, with a possible D match to TRBD1 (6 bases). This CDR3 is 15 amino acids long. Trimming pared 5 bases from V and 1 base from J, leaving 11 bases between. Germline-derived CDR1 and CDR2 are SGHNT and YENEEA. For the CDR3, the DNA is TGTGCCAGCAGCCTAGGGACATTGAACACCGGGGAGCTGTTTTTT. The encoded protein is CASSLGTLNTGELFF.